This entry describes one T cell receptor beta chain. What this receptor recognizes is not known. Within one base of it there is no much larger clone, and no base qualities were kept. V drops 4 bases and J drops 5 bases, leaving 14 bases in between. There are 13 amino acids in the CDR3, from cysteine to phenylalanine inclusive. This entry keeps only the CDR3 DNA: 39 bases, framed from base 1. According to the germline V gene, CDR1 reads SQVTM and CDR2 reads ANQGSEA. Libraries were made using PCR. Sequencing relied on an Illumina HiSeq 2500. TCR library preparation used molecular barcoding, with unique molecular identifiers applied to normalize quantification of the TCRbeta repertoire. The public sequencing data were trimmed at Q25 with fastp and processed into clonotypes with MiXCR by TCRdb, which kept only in-frame beta chains. A single entry per CDR3 protein holds the most common genes and DNA from its merged rows. The sample table shows 450,000 to 550,000 distinct CDR3 sequences, and over 9.5% are seen once. Around 13% of the sample comes from the top ten.

The sample's treatment or condition label, in plain terms: allogeneic hematopoietic cell transplantation with graft depleted of TCRalphabeta T cells and CD19 B cells. The children who served as transplant recipients had been given grafts of TCRalphabeta/CD19-depleted allogeneic hematopoietic cells. The data derive from a study of T-cell reconstitution after alpha-beta-depleted transplantation in children (dated by TCRdb to the mid-2010s). For the wider study: T-cell immune reconstitution after TCRalphabeta/CD19-depleted allogeneic hematopoietic cell transplantation in children was quantitatively tracked in the study by means of TCR repertoire profiling.

General study outcomes and caveats: Apparently early alphabetaT-cell count recovery about two months after transplant reportedly relied on only several hundred rapidly expanded clones derived from non-depleted graft cells. In some patients, high TCRbeta diversity at day 60 was attributed to recipient T cells and intrathymic progenitors that had survived conditioning. The frequencies of hyperexpanded clones fell over the following months, and after one year, T-cell counts and TCRbeta diversity were mostly attributed to newly produced T cells.

The sequences come from PBMCs, mostly from graft donor cells, collected 180 days after TCRalphabeta/CD19-depleted stem cell transplant. This clonotype originated in a female patient between 2 and 10 years old who had a stem cell transplant for aplastic anemia, so the T cells may come from the graft donor. The V gene is TRBV29-1 and the J gene is TRBJ1-2, with a tentative D gene TRBD1 over 6 matching bases. The CDR3 has the sequence CSVALQGGYGYTF. The sequence in DNA is TGCAGCGTTGCCCTACAGGGAGGGTATGGCTACACCTTC.